This T cell receptor beta chain was recovered during a study of blood T cell repertoires in COVID-19. Whole-study context: COVID-19 samples, acute and convalescent, were from the United States, Italy and Spain. Sources were T cells, B-cell-depleted T cells, or PBMCs; the material itself was cDNA or gDNA.

Trimming took off 3 bases at V and 4 bases at J, with 13 bases between the two ends. The CDR3 covers 15 residues. Germline V gene sequence: CDR1 LGHDT, CDR2 YNNKEL (reference sequence). Enrollees, about 18 to 100 years old, lived in about two dozen US areas. Original analysis: Counts of nucleated cells, estimated from reference gene primer amplification, were obtained. Sequencing used immunoSEQ multiplex PCR; TCRdb keeps in-frame clones, though not all of them. Clone size and V and J calls were adopted from that table, with D and trimming inferred from the DNA. Counted here are roughly 290,000 clones, roughly 89% occurring once; the ten biggest clones make up about 1.7%.

The chain uses TRBV3-1 (or the pseudogene TRBV3-2) and TRBJ1-3; D may be TRBD1 (6 bases). Sequences were obtained from PBMCs or T cells enriched from blood (not recorded which). The source is a middle-aged woman who had recovered from COVID-19. This CDR3 reads CASSHQQGGGNTIYF. The CDR3 DNA sequence: TGTGCCAGCAGCCACCAACAGGGTGGCGGAAACACCATATATTTT.